A selection of T cell receptor beta chains follows, all from one sample in a study of identical twins. One entry per CDR3 protein results from TCRdb running MiXCR on the 5' RACE reads. The profile shows 410,000 or so distinct CDR3 sequences, about a fifth of them singletons. The sample consisted of naive T cells sorted from blood. Receptor source: a man aged 50 to 60 in good health. Each CDR3 is given with its conserved first and last residue. The D gene is left open where the match is weak. Part of the rows lack a size; the others show once, few, many or a class for expanded clones.

TRBV7-9	few	TRBJ2-5	16	TRBD2	TGTGCCAGCAGCTTAAACCCGGGACTAGCGGTTGAGACCCAGTACTTC	CASSLNPGLAVETQYF
TRBV5-5	few	TRBJ2-5	16	TRBD1	TGTGCCAGCAGCTTGTCCCTGACAGGGGGCGCGGAGACCCAGTACTTC	CASSLSLTGGAETQYF
TRBV4-3	few	TRBJ1-1	18	TRBD1	TGCGCCAGCAGCCAGGGAGGCGGGACAGGACACATGAACACTGAAGCTTTCTTT	CASSQGGGTGHMNTEAFF
TRBV19	many	TRBJ1-5	16	TRBD1	TGTGCCAGTAGCGAAGCGGGACAGGGGATTTTTCAGCCCCAGCATTTT	CASSEAGQGIFQPQHF
TRBV5-1	.	TRBJ2-7	13	.	TGCGCCAGCAGCTTGTACGGCCCCTACGAGCAGTACTTC	CASSLYGPYEQYF
TRBV4-3	few	TRBJ2-5	17	TRBD2	TGCGCCAGCAGCCAAGAACTAGCGGGACCCGACCAAGAGACCCAGTACTTC	CASSQELAGPDQETQYF
TRBV10-3	.	TRBJ2-6	17	TRBD1	TGTGCCATCAGTGCAGCTCAGGGGGCGCGTGGGGCCAACGTCCTGACTTTC	CAISAAQGARGANVLTF
TRBV7-3	many	TRBJ2-1	14	.	TGTGCCAGCAGCCAACAGCACTCCTACAATGAGCAGTTCTTC	CASSQQHSYNEQFF
TRBV20-1	few	TRBJ2-1	13	.	TGCAGTGCCCCTGAGGAGGTCTACAATGAGCAGTTCTTC	CSAPEEVYNEQFF
TRBV28	.	TRBJ2-7	16	.	TGTGCCAGCAGTTACTCAAGGGCGCCTAGCTCCTACGAGGAGTACTTC	CASSYSRAPSSYEEYF
TRBV11-1	.	TRBJ2-4	16	.	TGTGCCAGCAGCCCCCGGGGGAGGCTAGCCAAAAACATTCAGTACTTC	CASSPRGRLAKNIQYF
TRBV7-8	few	TRBJ1-2	13	.	TGTGCCAGCAGCCCTCTGGACCACTATGGCTACACCTTC	CASSPLDHYGYTF
TRBV18	many	TRBJ2-7	13	.	TGTGCCAGCTCACACCGGAATATTTTCGAGCAGTACTTC	CASSHRNIFEQYF
TRBV20-1	.	TRBJ2-7	17	.	TGCAGTGCTAGAGATTTAACTCAGAACGTAGTCGCCCTCGAGCAGTACTTC	CSARDLTQNVVALEQYF
TRBV12-3/TRBV12-4	many	TRBJ1-4	15	TRBD1	TGTGCCAGCAGTTATCGGACAGGCTTGAATGAAAAACTGTTTTTT	CASSYRTGLNEKLFF
TRBV9	.	TRBJ2-1	15	.	TGTGCCAGCAGCGCCCCCGGGACTGGCCAGGATGAGCAGTTCTTC	CASSAPGTGQDEQFF
TRBV7-2	.	TRBJ1-1	14	.	TGTGCCAGCAGCCCATACGGGGCGGGGCTTGAAGCTTTCTTT	CASSPYGAGLEAFF
TRBV4-2	.	TRBJ2-7	16	TRBD2	TGTGCCAGCAGCCAAATCTCCGGGGGGGTCTCCTACGAGCAGTACTTC	CASSQISGGVSYEQYF
TRBV12-3/TRBV12-4	.	TRBJ2-1	14	.	TGTGCCAGCAGCAAAGACTGGTCTTGGAATGAGCAGATCTTC	CASSKDWSWNEQIF
TRBV6-2/TRBV6-3	few	TRBJ2-4	15	.	TGTGCCAGCCGGCCTGGAGAAATAGCCAAAAACATTCAGTACTTC	CASRPGEIAKNIQYF
TRBV28	.	TRBJ2-1	15	TRBD2	TGTGCCAGCAGTCTAGCGGGAGTTACAATGAGCAGGGAGTTCTTC	CASSLAGVTMSREFF
TRBV9	.	TRBJ1-2	11	.	TGTGCCAGCAGCTCGATATATGGCTACACCTTC	CASSSIYGYTF
TRBV6-1	.	TRBJ2-3	15	TRBD2	TGTGCCAGCAGTCCTAGCGGGGGGGAGGCAGATACGCAGTATTTT	CASSPSGGEADTQYF
TRBV29-1	few	TRBJ2-1	13	TRBD1	TGCAGCGTTGAGTACAGGGGGCTCAATGAGCAGTTCTTC	CSVEYRGLNEQFF
TRBV14	.	TRBJ1-4	14	.	TGTGCCAGCAGCCGACGCGCCCCGAGTGTAAAACTGTTTTTT	CASSRRAPSVKLFF